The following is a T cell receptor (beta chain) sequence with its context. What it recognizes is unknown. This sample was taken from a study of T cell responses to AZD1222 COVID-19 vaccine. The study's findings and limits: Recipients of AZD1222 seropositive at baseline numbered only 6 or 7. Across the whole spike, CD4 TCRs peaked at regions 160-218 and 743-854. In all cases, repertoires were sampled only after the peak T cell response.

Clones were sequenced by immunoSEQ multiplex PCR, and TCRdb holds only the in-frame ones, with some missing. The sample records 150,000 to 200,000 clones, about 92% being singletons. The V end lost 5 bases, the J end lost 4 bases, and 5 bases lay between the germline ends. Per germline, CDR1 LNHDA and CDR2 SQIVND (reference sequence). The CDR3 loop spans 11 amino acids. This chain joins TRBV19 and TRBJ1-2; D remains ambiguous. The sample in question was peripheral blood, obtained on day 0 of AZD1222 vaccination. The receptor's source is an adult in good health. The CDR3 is CASSHAYGYTF. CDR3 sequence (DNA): TGTGCCAGTAGTCACGCCTATGGCTACACCTTC.